This T cell receptor beta chain was found in a study of PD-1 blockade in classical Hodgkin lymphoma. Method: immunoSEQ multiplex PCR; TCRdb's copy keeps in-frame clones and lacks some. The data contain roughly 70,000 clones, roughly 92% of them seen just once; the ten biggest clones take up over 2.5%. Time point meaning: newly diagnosed, previously untreated cHL patient sample. Trimming cost V 5 bases and J 9 bases; bases outside gene matches: 18. Germline-derived CDR1 and CDR2 are SGHAT and FQNNGV. The CDR3 has 17 amino acids. What was sequenced was peripheral blood mononuclear cells (PBMCs). V usage is TRBV11-2 and J usage is TRBJ2-1, with 8 nucleotides matching TRBD2. This sequence originates from a human donor with classical Hodgkin lymphoma. CDR3 sequence reads: CASSKGSGTRGSSEQFF. The CDR3 DNA follows: TGTGCCAGCAGCAAAGGTTCCGGGACTAGGGGTTCTTCTGAGCAGTTCTTC.